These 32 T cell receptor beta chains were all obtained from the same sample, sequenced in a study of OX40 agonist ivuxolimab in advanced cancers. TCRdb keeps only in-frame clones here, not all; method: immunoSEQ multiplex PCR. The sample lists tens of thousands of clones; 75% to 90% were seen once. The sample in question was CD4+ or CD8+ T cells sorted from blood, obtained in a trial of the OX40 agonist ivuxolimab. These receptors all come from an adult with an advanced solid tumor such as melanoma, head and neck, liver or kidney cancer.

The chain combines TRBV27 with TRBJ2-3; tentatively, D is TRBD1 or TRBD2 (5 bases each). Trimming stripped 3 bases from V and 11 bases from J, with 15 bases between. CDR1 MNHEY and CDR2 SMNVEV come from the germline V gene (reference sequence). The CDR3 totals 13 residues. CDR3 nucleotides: TGTGCCAGCAGTTTGGGGGACGGCCGTCTGCAGTATTTT. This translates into CASSLGDGRLQYF.

The DNA of the CDR3 is TGTGCCAGCAGTCCCGTCCGCGAGGCCGGGCAGTACTTC. It specifies CASSPVREAGQYF. V is TRBV6-1 and J is TRBJ2-7; D is ambiguous. The CDR3 has 13 amino acids. In germline, CDR1 is MNHNS, CDR2 SASEGT. V dropped 5 bases and J dropped 9 bases, with 17 bases sitting between them.

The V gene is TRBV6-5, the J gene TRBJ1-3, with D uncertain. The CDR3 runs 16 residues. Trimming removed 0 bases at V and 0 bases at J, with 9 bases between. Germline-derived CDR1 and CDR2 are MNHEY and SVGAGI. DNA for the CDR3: TGTGCCAGCAGTTACTCCCAGGCCGACTCTGGAAACACCATATATTTT. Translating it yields CASSYSQADSGNTIYF.

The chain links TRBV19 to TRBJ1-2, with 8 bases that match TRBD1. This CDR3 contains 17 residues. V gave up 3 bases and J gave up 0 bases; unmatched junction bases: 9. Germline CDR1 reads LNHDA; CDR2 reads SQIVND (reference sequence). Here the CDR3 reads CASSMARDRFTNYGYTF. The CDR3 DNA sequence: TGTGCCAGTAGTATGGCACGGGACAGGTTCACTAACTATGGCTACACCTTC.

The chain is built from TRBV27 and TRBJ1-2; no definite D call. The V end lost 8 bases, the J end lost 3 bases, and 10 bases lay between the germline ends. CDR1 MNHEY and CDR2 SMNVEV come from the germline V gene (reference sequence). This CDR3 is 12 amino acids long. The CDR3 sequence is CASADPYYGYTF. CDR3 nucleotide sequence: TGTGCCAGCGCAGACCCCTACTATGGCTACACCTTC.

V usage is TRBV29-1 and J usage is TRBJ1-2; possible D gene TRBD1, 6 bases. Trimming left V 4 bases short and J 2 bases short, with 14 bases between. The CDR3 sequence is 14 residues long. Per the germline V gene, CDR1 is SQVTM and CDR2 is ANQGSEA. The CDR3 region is CSVGDNGGNYGYTF. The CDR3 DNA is TGCAGCGTTGGGGACAATGGGGGGAACTATGGCTACACCTTC.

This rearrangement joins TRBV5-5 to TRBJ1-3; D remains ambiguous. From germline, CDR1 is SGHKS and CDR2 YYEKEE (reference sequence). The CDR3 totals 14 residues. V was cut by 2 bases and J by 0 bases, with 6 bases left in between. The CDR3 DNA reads TGTGCCAGCAGCTTATGGAGCTCTGGAAACACCATATATTTT. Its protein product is CASSLWSSGNTIYF.

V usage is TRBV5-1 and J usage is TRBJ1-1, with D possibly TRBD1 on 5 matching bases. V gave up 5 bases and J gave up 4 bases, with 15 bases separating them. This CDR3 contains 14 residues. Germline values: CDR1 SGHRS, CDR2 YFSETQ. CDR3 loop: CASSQGVRGTEAFF. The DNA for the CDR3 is TGCGCCAGCAGTCAAGGGGTCCGAGGCACTGAAGCTTTCTTT.

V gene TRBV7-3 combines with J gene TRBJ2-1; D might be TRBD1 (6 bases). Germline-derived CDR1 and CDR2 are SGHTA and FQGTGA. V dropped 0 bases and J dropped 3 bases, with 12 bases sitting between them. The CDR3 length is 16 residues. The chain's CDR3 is CASSLTPGVGYNEQFF. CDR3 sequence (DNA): TGTGCCAGCAGCTTAACACCAGGGGTGGGCTACAATGAGCAGTTCTTC.

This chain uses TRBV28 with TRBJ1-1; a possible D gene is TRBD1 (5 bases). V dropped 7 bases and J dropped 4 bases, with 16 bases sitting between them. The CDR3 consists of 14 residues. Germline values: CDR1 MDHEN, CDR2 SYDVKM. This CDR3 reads CASIGGLSGTEAFF. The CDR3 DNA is TGTGCCAGCATCGGGGGATTATCGGGCACTGAAGCTTTCTTT.

The CDR3 loop reads CASSRGGSGNTIYF. The CDR3 DNA reads as TGTGCCAGCAGTCGTGGGGGCTCTGGAAACACCATATATTTT. V and J are TRBV6-5 and TRBJ1-3; TRBD1 is a possible D gene (5 bases). The CDR3 extends over 14 amino acids. The V end lost 5 bases, the J end lost 0 bases, and 8 bases lay between the germline ends. The germline gives CDR1 MNHEY, CDR2 SVGAGI.

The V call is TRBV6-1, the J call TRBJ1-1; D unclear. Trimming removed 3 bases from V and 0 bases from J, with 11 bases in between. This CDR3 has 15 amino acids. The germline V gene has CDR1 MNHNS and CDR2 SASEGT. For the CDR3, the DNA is TGTGCCAGCAGTGATAAAGCAGCTATGAACACTGAAGCTTTCTTT. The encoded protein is CASSDKAAMNTEAFF.

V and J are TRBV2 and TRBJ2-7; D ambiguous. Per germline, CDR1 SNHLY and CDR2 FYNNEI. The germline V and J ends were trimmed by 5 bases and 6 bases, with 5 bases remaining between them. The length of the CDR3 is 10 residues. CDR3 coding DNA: TGTGCCAGCAGTCGGAGCGAGCAGTACTTC. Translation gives CASSRSEQYF.

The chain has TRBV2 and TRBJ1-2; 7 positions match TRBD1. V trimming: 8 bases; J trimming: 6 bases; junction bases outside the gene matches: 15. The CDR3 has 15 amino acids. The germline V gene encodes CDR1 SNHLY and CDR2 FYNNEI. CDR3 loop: CASQRAGTAGDGYTF. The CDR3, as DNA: TGTGCCAGCCAGCGGGCCGGGACAGCCGGTGATGGCTACACCTTC.

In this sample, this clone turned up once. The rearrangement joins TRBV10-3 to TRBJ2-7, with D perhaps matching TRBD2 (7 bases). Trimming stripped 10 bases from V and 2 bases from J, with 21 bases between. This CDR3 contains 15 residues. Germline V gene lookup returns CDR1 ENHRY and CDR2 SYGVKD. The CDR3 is CANAQGGDITYEQYF. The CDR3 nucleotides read TGTGCCAACGCCCAAGGGGGGGATATTACCTACGAGCAGTACTTC.

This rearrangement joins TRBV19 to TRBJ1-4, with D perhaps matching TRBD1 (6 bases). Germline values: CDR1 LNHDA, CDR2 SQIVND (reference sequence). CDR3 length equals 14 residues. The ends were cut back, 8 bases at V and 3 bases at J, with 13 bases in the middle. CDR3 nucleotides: TGTGCCAGTGGTCCCGGGACATCTAATGAAAAACTGTTTTTT. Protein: CASGPGTSNEKLFF.

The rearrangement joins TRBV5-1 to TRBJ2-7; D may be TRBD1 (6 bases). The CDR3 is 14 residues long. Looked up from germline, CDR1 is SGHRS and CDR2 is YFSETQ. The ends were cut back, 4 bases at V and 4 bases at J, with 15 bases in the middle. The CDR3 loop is CASSPAGAGYEQYF. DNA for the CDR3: TGCGCCAGCAGCCCGGCAGGGGCCGGGTACGAGCAGTACTTC.

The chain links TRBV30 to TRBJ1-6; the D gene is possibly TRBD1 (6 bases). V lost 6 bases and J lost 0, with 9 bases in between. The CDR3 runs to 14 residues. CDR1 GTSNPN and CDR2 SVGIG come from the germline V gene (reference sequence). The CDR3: CACGQSSYNSPLHF. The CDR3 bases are TGTGCCTGCGGACAGAGCTCCTATAATTCACCCCTCCACTTT. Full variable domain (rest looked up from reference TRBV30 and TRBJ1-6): SQTIHQWPATLVQPVGSPLSLECTVEGTSNPNLYWYRQAAGRGLQLLFYSVGIGQISSEVPQNLSASRPQDRQFILSSKKLLLSDSGFYLCACGQSSYNSPLHFGNGTRLTVT.

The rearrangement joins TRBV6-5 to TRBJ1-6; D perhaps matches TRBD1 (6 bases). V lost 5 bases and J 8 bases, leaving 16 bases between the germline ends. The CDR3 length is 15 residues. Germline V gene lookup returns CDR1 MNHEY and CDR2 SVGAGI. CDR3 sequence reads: CASSRGIIGYSPLHF. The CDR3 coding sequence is TGTGCCAGCAGTAGGGGGATCATTGGGTATTCACCCCTCCACTTT.

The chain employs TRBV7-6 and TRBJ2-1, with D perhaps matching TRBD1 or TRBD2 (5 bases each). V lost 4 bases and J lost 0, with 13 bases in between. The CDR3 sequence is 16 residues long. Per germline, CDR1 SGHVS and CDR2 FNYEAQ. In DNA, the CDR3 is TGTGCCAGCAGCTCGACAGCGAGGGTCTCCTACAATGAGCAGTTCTTC. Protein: CASSSTARVSYNEQFF.

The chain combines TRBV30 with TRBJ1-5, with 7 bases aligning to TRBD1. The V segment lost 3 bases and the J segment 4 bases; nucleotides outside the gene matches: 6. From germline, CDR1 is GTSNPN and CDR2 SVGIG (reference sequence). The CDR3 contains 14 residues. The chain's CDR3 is CAWSETGENQPQHF. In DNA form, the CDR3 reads TGTGCCTGGAGCGAAACAGGGGAGAATCAGCCCCAGCATTTT.

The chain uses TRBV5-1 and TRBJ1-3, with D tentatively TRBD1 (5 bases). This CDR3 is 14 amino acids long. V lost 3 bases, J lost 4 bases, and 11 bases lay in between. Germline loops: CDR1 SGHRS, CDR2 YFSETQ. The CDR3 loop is CASSSGTPGNTIYF. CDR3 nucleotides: TGCGCCAGCAGCTCCGGGACTCCAGGAAACACCATATATTTT.

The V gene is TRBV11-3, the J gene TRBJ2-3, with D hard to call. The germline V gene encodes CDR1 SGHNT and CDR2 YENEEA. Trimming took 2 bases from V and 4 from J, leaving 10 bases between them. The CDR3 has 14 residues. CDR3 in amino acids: CASSLTRNSDTQYF. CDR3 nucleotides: TGTGCCAGCAGCTTAACCCGTAATTCAGATACGCAGTATTTT.

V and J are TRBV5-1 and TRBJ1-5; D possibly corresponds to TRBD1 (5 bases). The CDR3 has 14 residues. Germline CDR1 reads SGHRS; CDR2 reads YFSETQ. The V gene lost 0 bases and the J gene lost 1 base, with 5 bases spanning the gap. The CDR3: CASSLGQSNQPQHF. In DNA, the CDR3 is TGCGCCAGCAGCTTGGGACAGAGCAATCAGCCCCAGCATTTT.

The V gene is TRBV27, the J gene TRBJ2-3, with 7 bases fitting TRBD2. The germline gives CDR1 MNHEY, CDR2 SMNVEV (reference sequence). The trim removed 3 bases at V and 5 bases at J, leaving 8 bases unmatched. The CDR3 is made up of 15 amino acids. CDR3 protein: CASSFRRGWQDTQYF. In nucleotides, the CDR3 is TGTGCCAGCAGTTTTCGGCGGGGGTGGCAAGATACGCAGTATTTT.

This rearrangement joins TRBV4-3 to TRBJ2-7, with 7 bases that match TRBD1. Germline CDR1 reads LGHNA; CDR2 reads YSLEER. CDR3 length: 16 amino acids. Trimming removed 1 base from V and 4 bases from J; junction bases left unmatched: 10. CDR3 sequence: CASSQGAGTVTYEQYF. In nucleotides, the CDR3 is TGCGCCAGCAGCCAAGGAGCCGGGACAGTCACTTACGAGCAGTACTTC.

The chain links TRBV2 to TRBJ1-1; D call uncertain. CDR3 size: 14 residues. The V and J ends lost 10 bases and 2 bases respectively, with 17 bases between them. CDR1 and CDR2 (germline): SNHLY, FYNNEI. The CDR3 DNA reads TGTGCCACCCGAGCGGTGCGGGTTAACACTGAAGCTTTCTTT. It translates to CATRAVRVNTEAFF.

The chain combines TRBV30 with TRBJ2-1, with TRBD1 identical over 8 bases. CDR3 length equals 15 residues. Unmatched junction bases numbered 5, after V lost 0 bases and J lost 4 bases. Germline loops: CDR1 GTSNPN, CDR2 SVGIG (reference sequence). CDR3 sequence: CAWSVDRGLYNEQFF. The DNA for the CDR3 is TGTGCCTGGAGTGTTGACAGGGGCCTTTACAATGAGCAGTTCTTC.

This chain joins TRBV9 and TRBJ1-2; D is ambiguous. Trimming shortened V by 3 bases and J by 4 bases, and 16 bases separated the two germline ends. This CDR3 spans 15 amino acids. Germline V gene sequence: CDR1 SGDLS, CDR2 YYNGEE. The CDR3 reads CASSGGESWSYGYTF. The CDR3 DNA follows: TGTGCCAGCAGCGGTGGAGAGTCCTGGAGCTATGGCTACACCTTC.

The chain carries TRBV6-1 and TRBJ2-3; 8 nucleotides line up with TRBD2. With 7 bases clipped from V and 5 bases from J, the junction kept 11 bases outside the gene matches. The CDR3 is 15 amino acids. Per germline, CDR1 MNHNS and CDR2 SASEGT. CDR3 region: CASTFRGGAGDTQYF. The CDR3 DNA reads TGTGCCAGCACCTTCCGGGGGGGGGCCGGAGATACGCAGTATTTT.

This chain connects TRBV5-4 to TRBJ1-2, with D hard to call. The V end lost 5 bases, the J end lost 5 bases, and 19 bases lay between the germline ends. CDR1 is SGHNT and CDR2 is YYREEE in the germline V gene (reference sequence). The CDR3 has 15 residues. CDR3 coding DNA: TGTGCCAGCAGGCCCACCGACACGGTTTTTTATGGCTACACCTTC. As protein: CASRPTDTVFYGYTF.

The CDR3: CASNPGHIDQPQHF. CDR3 sequence (DNA): TGTGCCAGCAATCCGGGACACATTGATCAGCCCCAGCATTTT. The genes are TRBV2 and TRBJ1-5; possibly TRBD1 for D (6 bases). Per germline, CDR1 SNHLY and CDR2 FYNNEI. Between the trimmed V and J ends, which lost 7 bases and 5 bases, there was a span of 15 bases. There are 14 residues in the CDR3.